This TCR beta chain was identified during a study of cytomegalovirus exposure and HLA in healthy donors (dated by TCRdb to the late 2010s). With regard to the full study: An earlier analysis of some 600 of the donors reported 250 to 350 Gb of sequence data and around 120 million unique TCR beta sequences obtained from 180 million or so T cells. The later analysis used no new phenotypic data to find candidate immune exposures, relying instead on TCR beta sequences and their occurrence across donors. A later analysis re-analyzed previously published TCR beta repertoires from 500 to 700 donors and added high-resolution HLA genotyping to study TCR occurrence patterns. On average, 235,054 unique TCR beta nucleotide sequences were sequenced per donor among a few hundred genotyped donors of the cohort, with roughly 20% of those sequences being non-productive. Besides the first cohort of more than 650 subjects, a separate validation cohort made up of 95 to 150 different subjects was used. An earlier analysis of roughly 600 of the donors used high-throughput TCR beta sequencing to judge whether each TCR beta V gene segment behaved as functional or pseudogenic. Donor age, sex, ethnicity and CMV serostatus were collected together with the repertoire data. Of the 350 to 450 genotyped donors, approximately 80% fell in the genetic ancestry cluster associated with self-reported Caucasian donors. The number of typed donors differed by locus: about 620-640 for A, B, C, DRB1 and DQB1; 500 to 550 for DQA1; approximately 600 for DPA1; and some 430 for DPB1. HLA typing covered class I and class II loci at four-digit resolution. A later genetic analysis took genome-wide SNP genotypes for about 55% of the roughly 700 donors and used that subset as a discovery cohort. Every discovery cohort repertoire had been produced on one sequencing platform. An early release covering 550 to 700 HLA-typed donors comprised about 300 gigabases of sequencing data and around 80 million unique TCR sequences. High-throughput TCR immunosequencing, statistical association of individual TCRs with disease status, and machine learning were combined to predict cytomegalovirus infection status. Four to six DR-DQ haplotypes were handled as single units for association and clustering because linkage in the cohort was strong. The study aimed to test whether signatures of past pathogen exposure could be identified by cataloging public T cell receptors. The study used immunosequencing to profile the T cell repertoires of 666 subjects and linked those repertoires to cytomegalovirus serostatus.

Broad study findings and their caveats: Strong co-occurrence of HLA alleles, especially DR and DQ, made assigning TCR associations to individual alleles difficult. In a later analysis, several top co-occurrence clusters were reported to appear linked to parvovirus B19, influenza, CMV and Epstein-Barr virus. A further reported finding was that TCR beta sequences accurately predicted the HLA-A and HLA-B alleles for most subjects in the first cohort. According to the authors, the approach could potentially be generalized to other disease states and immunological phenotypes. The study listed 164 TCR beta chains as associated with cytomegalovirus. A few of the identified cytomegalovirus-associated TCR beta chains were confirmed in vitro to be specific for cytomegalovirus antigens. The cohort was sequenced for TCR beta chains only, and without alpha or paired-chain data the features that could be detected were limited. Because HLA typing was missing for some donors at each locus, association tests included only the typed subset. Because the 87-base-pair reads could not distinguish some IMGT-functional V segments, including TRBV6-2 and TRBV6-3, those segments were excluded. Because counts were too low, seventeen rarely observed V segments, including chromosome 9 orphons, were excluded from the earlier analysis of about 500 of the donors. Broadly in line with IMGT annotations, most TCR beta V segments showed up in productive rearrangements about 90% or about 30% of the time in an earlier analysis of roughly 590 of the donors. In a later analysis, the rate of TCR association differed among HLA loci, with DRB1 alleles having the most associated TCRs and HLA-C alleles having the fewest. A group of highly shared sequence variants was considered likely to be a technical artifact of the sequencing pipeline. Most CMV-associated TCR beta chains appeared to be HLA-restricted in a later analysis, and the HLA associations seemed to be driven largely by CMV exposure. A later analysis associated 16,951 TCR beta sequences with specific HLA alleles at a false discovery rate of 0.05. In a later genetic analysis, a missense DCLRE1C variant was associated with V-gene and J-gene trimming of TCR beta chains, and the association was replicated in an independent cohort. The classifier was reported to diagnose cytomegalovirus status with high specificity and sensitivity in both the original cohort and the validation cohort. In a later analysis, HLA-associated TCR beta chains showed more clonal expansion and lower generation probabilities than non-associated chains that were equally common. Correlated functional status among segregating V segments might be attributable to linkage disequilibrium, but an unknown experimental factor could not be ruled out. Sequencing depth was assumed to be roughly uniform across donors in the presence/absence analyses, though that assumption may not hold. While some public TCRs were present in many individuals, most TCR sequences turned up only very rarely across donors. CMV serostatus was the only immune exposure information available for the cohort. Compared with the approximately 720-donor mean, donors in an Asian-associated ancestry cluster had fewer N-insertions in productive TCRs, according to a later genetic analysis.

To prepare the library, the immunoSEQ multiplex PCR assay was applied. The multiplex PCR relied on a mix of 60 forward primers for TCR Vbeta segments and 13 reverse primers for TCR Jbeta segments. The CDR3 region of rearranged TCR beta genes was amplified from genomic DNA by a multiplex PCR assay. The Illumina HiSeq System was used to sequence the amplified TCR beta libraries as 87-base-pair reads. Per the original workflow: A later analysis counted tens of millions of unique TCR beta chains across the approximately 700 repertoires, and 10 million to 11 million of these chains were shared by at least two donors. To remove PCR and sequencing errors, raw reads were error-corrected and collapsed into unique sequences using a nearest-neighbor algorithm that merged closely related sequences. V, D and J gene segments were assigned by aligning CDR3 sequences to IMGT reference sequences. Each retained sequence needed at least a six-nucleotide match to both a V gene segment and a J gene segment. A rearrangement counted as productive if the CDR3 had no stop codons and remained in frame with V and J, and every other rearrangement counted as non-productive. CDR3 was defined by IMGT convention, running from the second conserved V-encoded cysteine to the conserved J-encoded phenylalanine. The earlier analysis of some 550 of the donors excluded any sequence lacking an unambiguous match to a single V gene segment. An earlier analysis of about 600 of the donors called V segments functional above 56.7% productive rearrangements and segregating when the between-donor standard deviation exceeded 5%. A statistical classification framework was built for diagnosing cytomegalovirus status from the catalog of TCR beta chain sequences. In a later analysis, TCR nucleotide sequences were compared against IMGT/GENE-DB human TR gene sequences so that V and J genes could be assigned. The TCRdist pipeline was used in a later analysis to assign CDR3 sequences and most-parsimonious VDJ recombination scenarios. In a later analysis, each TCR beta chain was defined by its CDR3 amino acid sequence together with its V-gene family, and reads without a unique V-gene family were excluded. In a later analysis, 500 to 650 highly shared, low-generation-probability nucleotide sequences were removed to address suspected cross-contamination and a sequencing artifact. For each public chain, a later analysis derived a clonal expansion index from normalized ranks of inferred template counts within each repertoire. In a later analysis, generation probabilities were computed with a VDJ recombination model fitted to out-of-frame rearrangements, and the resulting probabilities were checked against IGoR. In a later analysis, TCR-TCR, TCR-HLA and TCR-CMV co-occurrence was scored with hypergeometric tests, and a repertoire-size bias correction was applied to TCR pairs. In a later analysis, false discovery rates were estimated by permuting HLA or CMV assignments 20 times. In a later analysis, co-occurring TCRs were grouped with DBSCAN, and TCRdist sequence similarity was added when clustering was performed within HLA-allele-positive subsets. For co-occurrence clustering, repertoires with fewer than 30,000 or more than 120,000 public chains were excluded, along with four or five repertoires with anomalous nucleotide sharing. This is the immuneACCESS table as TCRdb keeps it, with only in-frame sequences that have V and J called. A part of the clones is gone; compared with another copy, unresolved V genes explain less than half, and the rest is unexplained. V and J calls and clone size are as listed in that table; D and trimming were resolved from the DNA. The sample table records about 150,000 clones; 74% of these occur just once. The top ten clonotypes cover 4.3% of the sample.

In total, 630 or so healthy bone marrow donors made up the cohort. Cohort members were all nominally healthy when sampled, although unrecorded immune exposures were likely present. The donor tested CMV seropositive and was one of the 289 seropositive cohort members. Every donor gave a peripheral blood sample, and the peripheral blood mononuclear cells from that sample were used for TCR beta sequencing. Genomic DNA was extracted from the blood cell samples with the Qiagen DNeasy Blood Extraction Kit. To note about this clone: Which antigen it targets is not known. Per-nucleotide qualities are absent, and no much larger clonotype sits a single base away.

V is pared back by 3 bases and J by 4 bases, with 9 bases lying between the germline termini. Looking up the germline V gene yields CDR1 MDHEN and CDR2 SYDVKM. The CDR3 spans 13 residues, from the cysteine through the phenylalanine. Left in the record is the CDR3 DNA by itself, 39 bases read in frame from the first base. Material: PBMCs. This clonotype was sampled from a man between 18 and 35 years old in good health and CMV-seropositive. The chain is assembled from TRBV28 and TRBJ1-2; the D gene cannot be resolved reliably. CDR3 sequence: CASSFEAGYGYTF. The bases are TGTGCCAGCAGTTTTGAGGCCGGCTATGGCTACACCTTC.